Each of the 27 T cell receptor beta chains below was sequenced from the same sample in a study of blood T cell repertoires in COVID-19. Assay: immunoSEQ multiplex PCR; the TCRdb copy retains only in-frame clones and omits some. The top ten clones hold approximately 7% of a sample with some 100,000 clones, 84% of them seen once. The sequenced sample was peripheral blood. Receptors originate from a woman aged 50 to 60 with acute or convalescent COVID-19.

This sequence joins TRBV30 and TRBJ1-6, with D possibly being TRBD1 (5 bases). CDR1 is GTSNPN, CDR2 SVGIG, per germline (reference sequence). The CDR3 sequence is 14 residues long. V lost 1 base and J lost 3, with 7 bases in between. CDR3 loop: CAWSETVYNSPLHF. In nucleotides, the CDR3 is TGTGCCTGGAGTGAGACAGTCTATAATTCACCCCTCCACTTT.

The gene calls are TRBV27 and TRBJ2-1, with D perhaps TRBD2 (5 bases). Germline CDR1 and CDR2: MNHEY and SMNVEV (reference sequence). The CDR3 spans 15 residues. Trimming removed 3 bases from V and 2 bases from J, with 11 bases in between. The CDR3 spells CASSFEGRAYNEQFF. CDR3 nucleotides: TGTGCCAGCAGTTTTGAGGGAAGGGCCTACAATGAGCAGTTCTTC.

This clone was detected only a few times. The rearrangement uses TRBV27 and TRBJ2-1, with TRBD2 matching over 11 bases. CDR1 is MNHEY, CDR2 SMNVEV, per germline (reference sequence). The CDR3 is made up of 15 amino acids. J was trimmed by 7 bases and V by 2 bases; bases with no gene match: 4. The CDR3 nucleotides read TGTGCCAGCAGTTTACTAGCGGGGGGCCAGAATGAGCAGTTCTTC. Translating gives CASSLLAGGQNEQFF.

The rearrangement links TRBV5-1 to TRBJ1-4, with D perhaps matching TRBD1 (6 bases). V lost 4 bases to trimming and J lost 0 bases, with 19 bases between them. The CDR3 has 18 amino acids. CDR1 and CDR2 from the germline V gene are SGHRS and YFSETQ. The CDR3, as DNA: TGCGCCAGCAGCCCCAATTTCTCAGGGGCTACAACTAATGAAAAACTGTTTTTT. Amino acid sequence: CASSPNFSGATTNEKLFF.

This clone turned up a few times. The genes are TRBV2 and TRBJ1-1; D gene unclear. CDR3 length equals 11 residues. V lost 9 bases and J 0 bases, leaving 5 bases between the germline ends. Germline V gene data show CDR1 as SNHLY and CDR2 as FYNNEI. The DNA of the CDR3 is TGTGCCAGTACAGTGAACACTGAAGCTTTCTTT. As protein: CASTVNTEAFF.

The chain joins TRBV7-8 to TRBJ2-1; 8 bases line up with TRBD1. The germline V gene encodes CDR1 SGHVS and CDR2 FQNEAQ. After removal of 5 bases from V and 6 bases from J, the junction contained 12 bases not matched to a gene. The CDR3 runs to 16 residues. The CDR3 DNA reads as TGTGCCAGCAGCCCGAGTTGGGGACAGGAGGGCAATGAGCAGTTCTTC. Translated, it gives CASSPSWGQEGNEQFF.

The rearrangement joins TRBV28 to TRBJ2-3; D perhaps matches TRBD1 (6 bases). Germline V gene sequence: CDR1 MDHEN, CDR2 SYDVKM. The CDR3 has 17 amino acids. V lost 2 bases and J 2 bases, leaving 17 bases between the germline ends. CDR3 sequence: CASSLDQGTTFTDTQYF. The CDR3 DNA is TGTGCCAGCAGTTTAGATCAGGGGACAACATTCACAGATACGCAGTATTTT. Drawing the rest from reference TRBV28 and TRBJ2-3, the complete variable domain is DVKVTQSSRYLVKRTGEKVFLECVQDMDHENMFWYRQDPGLGLRLIYFSYDVKMKEKGDIPEGYSVSREKKERFSLILESASTNQTSMYLCASSLDQGTTFTDTQYFGPGTRLTVL.

This rearrangement joins TRBV10-1 to TRBJ2-2; no definite D call. V lost 6 bases and J 1 base, leaving 3 bases between the germline ends. The CDR3 consists of 12 residues. Germline CDR1 is WNHNN and CDR2 is SYGVQD (reference sequence). The CDR3 loop reads CASSLNTGELFF. As DNA, the CDR3 is TGCGCCAGCAGCTTGAACACCGGGGAGCTGTTTTTT.

The V gene is TRBV28, the J gene TRBJ2-1; 8 nucleotides agree with TRBD1. The CDR3 consists of 15 residues. Per the germline V gene, CDR1 is MDHEN and CDR2 is SYDVKM. Trimming cost V 7 bases and J 5 bases; bases outside gene matches: 10. CDR3 residues: CASTPQGAPDNEQFF. CDR3 nucleotides: TGTGCCAGCACCCCCCAGGGGGCGCCGGACAATGAGCAGTTCTTC.

The rearrangement uses TRBV19 and TRBJ1-5; possibly TRBD1 for D (5 bases). Germline lookup yields CDR1 LNHDA and CDR2 SQIVND (reference sequence). The V end was cut by 0 bases, the J end by 1 base, with 10 bases between. This CDR3 is built from 16 residues. The CDR3 DNA is TGTGCCAGTAGTATAGACGGGGCGGGGAGCAATCAGCCCCAGCATTTT. Its protein is CASSIDGAGSNQPQHF.

In its sample, this clone was seen a few times. The chain has TRBV7-9 and TRBJ1-3, with TRBD1 as a possible D gene (5 bases). Germline CDR1 is SEHNR and CDR2 is FQNEAQ (reference sequence). The CDR3 spans 15 residues. Trimming pared 5 bases from V and 0 bases from J, leaving 11 bases between. CDR3 sequence: CASSPVGGSGNTIYF. The CDR3 coding sequence is TGTGCCAGCAGCCCTGTGGGGGGCTCTGGAAACACCATATATTTT.

The CDR3 DNA is TGCGCCAGCAGCTCGCGGACAGGTCAAGAGACCCAGTACTTC. Translated, it gives CASSSRTGQETQYF. The V gene is TRBV5-1, the J gene TRBJ2-5; TRBD1 agrees at 7 bases. Germline values: CDR1 SGHRS, CDR2 YFSETQ. Trimming removed 3 bases from V and 2 bases from J; junction bases left unmatched: 4. The length of the CDR3 is 14 residues. Full variable domain (rest looked up from reference TRBV5-1 and TRBJ2-5): KAGVTQTPRYLIKTRGQQVTLSCSPISGHRSVSWYQQTPGQGLQFLFEYFSETQRNKGNFPGRFSGRQFSNSRSEMNVSTLELGDSALYLCASSSRTGQETQYFGPGTRLLVL.

This chain joins TRBV3-1 (or the pseudogene TRBV3-2) and TRBJ1-3; D is undetermined. Germline CDR1 LGHDT, CDR2 YNNKEL (reference sequence). V lost 1 base and J lost 0, with 4 bases in between. CDR3 size: 14 residues. This CDR3 is CASSQAGSGNTIYF. In DNA form, the CDR3 reads TGTGCCAGCAGCCAAGCAGGCTCTGGAAACACCATATATTTT.

J is TRBJ2-1 and V is TRBV19, with 9 bases matching TRBD1. The ends lost 2 bases at V and 7 bases at J; junction bases unmatched: 6. The CDR3 sequence is 15 residues long. The germline V gene encodes CDR1 LNHDA and CDR2 SQIVND (reference sequence). CDR3 sequence reads: CASSIRTGATNEQFF. CDR3 coding DNA: TGTGCCAGTAGTATAAGGACAGGGGCCACTAATGAGCAGTTCTTC. Together with reference TRBV19 and TRBJ2-1, the CDR3 gives the full variable domain: DGGITQSPKYLFRKEGQNVTLSCEQNLNHDAMYWYRQDPGQGLRLIYYSQIVNDFQKGDIAEGYSVSREKKESFPLTVTSAQKNPTAFYLCASSIRTGATNEQFFGPGTRLTVL.

This chain links TRBV27 with TRBJ1-1; D remains ambiguous. CDR3 size: 12 residues. Trimming removed 8 bases at V and 6 bases at J, with 13 bases between. Germline V gene sequence: CDR1 MNHEY, CDR2 SMNVEV (reference sequence). The CDR3 nucleotides are TGTGCCAGCGTTTCAAGGAGCGCTGAAGCTTTCTTT. It is translated as CASVSRSAEAFF.

The genes are TRBV21-1 and TRBJ1-2; no check of the table's D call, TRBD1, against the DNA was made. TRBV21-1 is an annotated pseudogene. The CDR3 loop spans 20 amino acids. The CDR3 protein is CASSTWTGVTPRKRNYGYTF. The CDR3, as DNA: TGTGCCAGCAGCACCTGGACAGGGGTTACTCCGAGAAAAAGGAACTATGGCTACACCTTC.

The chain recombines TRBV6-5 with TRBJ2-5, with a tentative D call TRBD2 (6 bases). Per germline, CDR1 MNHEY and CDR2 SVGAGI. V shed 6 bases and J shed 2 bases, with 10 bases lying between them. The CDR3 is 13 residues long. CDR3 DNA: TGTGCCAGCAGGCCGGGACTGCAAGAGACCCAGTACTTC. Translated: CASRPGLQETQYF.

This chain uses TRBV7-6 with TRBJ2-1; 7 bases align to TRBD1. Looked up from germline, CDR1 is SGHVS and CDR2 is FNYEAQ. The CDR3 length is 14 residues. J gave up 8 bases and V 0 bases, and 4 bases lay outside the gene matches. The CDR3 region has the DNA TGTGCCAGCAGCTTAGCAGGGACAGTCCATGAGCAGTTCTTC. Translation gives CASSLAGTVHEQFF.

This clone has more than one count but fewer than ten. The chain joins TRBV5-6 to TRBJ1-3, with no clear D. CDR3 length: 14 residues. Germline CDR1 and CDR2: SGHDT and YYEEEE. The V end was cut by 4 bases, the J end by 4 bases, with 12 bases between. The CDR3 sequence is CASSLTTSGNTIYF. In DNA form, the CDR3 reads TGTGCCAGCAGCCTTACGACTTCGGGAAACACCATATATTTT.

This chain uses TRBV6-2 or TRBV6-3 with TRBJ1-2, with D possibly matching TRBD1 (5 bases). The CDR3 has 13 residues. CDR1 MNHEY and CDR2 SVGEGT come from the germline V gene. The germline V and J ends were trimmed by 5 bases and 2 bases, with 9 bases remaining between them. The CDR3 coding sequence is TGTGCCAGCAGTCCACAGGAGAACTATGGCTACACCTTC. This codes for CASSPQENYGYTF.

V usage is TRBV6-5 and J usage is TRBJ2-4; 7 nucleotides line up with TRBD1. The J segment lost 0 bases and the V segment lost 7 bases, leaving 6 bases of the junction unmatched. Germline V CDR1 and CDR2: MNHEY, SVGAGI. The CDR3 loop spans 15 amino acids. CDR3 sequence: CASMGQGEAKNIQYF. CDR3 in DNA: TGTGCCAGCATGGGGCAGGGGGAAGCCAAAAACATTCAGTACTTC.

J is TRBJ1-1 and V is TRBV4-2; TRBD1 agrees at 7 bases. The V gene's germline CDR1 is LGHNA and CDR2 YNFKEQ. The CDR3 spans 16 residues. V lost 0 bases and J lost 1; bases outside the gene matches: 5. The CDR3 coding sequence is TGTGCCAGCAGCCAAGATTGGTCAGGGGGGAACACTGAAGCTTTCTTT. It encodes CASSQDWSGGNTEAFF.

V usage is TRBV19 and J usage is TRBJ1-1; D gene ambiguous. The CDR3 consists of 13 residues. Trimming removed 10 bases at V and 1 base at J, with 13 bases between. Germline CDR1 reads LNHDA; CDR2 reads SQIVND (reference sequence). The CDR3 bases are TGTGCCACCGACCGGGGAAGGAACACTGAAGCTTTCTTT. Translated, it gives CATDRGRNTEAFF.

This clone has just one count. The chain joins TRBV29-1 to TRBJ2-7, with 7 bases lining up with TRBD2. The ends lost 3 bases at V and 3 bases at J; junction bases unmatched: 8. Germline values: CDR1 SQVTM, CDR2 ANQGSEA. This CDR3 contains 14 residues. This chain's CDR3 is CSVDGGSGYYEQYF. In nucleotides, the CDR3 is TGCAGCGTTGACGGCGGGAGTGGGTACTACGAGCAGTACTTC.

This clone was seen once. The chain is built from TRBV7-3 and TRBJ1-1; possibly TRBD1 for D (6 bases). The CDR3 consists of 15 residues. Germline lookup yields CDR1 SGHTA and CDR2 FQGTGA. V lost 5 bases and J 1 base, leaving 14 bases between the germline ends. The CDR3 sequence: CASSLLGGANTEAFF. DNA for the CDR3: TGTGCCAGCAGCCTACTAGGGGGGGCGAACACTGAAGCTTTCTTT.

The chain links TRBV7-2 to TRBJ1-3; 8 bases align to TRBD1. Germline trimming cut 5 bases from V and 4 bases from J; bases unmatched to any gene: 7. The CDR3 is made up of 15 amino acids. In germline, CDR1 is SGHTA, CDR2 FQGNSA. CDR3 in amino acids: CASSPRRTGGNTIYF. DNA of the CDR3: TGTGCCAGCAGCCCGAGACGGACAGGGGGAAACACCATATATTTT.

This sequence joins TRBV5-1 and TRBJ2-1; D is unclear. The CDR3 length is 15 residues. Germline V gene lookup returns CDR1 SGHRS and CDR2 YFSETQ. The V end lost 0 bases, the J end lost 4 bases, and 11 bases lay between the germline ends. CDR3 region: CASSLAPGFYNEQFF. In DNA form, the CDR3 reads TGCGCCAGCAGCTTGGCTCCGGGTTTTTACAATGAGCAGTTCTTC.